A single T cell receptor (beta chain) is shown here with its context. The CDR3 covers 13 residues. The germline gives CDR1 KGHSH, CDR2 LQKENI. V lost 6 bases and J lost 4, with 11 bases in between. This sample is drawn from a study of blood T cell repertoires in COVID-19. Overall study: COVID-19 samples collected from the United States, Italy and Spain covered acute and convalescent phases. Sources were T cells, B-cell-depleted T cells, or PBMCs; the material itself was cDNA or gDNA.

Source study methods: By means of reference gene primer amplification, nucleated cell counts were estimated. Assay used: immunoSEQ multiplex PCR; TCRdb lists only in-frame clones, some missing. Clone size and the V and J calls come from that table; the DNA yielded D and trimming. The sample has 25,000 to 30,000 clones; 55% to 75% are singletons. Sequences were obtained from peripheral blood. The receptor was derived from a boy between 2 and 10 years old with active or convalescent COVID-19. V gene TRBV18 combines with J gene TRBJ2-3, with unresolved D. DNA for the CDR3: TGTGCCAGCTCGCATCTAGGTCCAGATACGCAGTATTTT. It is translated as CASSHLGPDTQYF. Full variable domain (rest looked up from reference TRBV18 and TRBJ2-3): NAGVMQNPRHLVRRRGQEARLRCSPMKGHSHVYWYRQLPEEGLKFMVYLQKENIIDESGMPKERFSAEFPKEGPSILRIQQVVRGDSAAYFCASSHLGPDTQYFGPGTRLTVL.